There are a few counts of the clone carrying this T cell receptor beta chain. The antigen is not known. The sample originates from a study of human T cells and chemical hapten exposure. General observations from the study: A positive correlation with patch test score was found for PT1 expanded TCR counts.

Time point noted: pre-sensitization, week 0. Treatment defined: therapeutic diphenylcyclopropenone sensitization with weekly scalp DPC. Blood draws came before every patch-test application. Unique molecular identifiers were attached to individual cDNA molecules within the library. TCRdb itself ran the RACE reads through MiXCR, one entry per CDR3 protein. In the table there are roughly 100,000 distinct CDR3 sequences, 9% to 15% of which are singletons. The receptor was isolated from a woman aged 50 to 60 with alopecia areata. Some clones in this sample may be carry-over from other donors' samples. Sequencing was performed on whole blood, taken in connection with sensitization to the hapten diphenylcyclopropenone (DPC).

CDR3 nucleotides: TGTGCCAGCAGGCAGAGAAGCGGTAGCGGGGCCTACAATGAGCAGTTCTTC. Protein product: CASRQRSGSGAYNEQFF. This chain links TRBV12-3 or TRBV12-4 with TRBJ2-1; 8 bases match TRBD2. This CDR3 has 17 residues. With V trimmed by 6 bases and J by 2 bases, 12 bases remained unmatched.